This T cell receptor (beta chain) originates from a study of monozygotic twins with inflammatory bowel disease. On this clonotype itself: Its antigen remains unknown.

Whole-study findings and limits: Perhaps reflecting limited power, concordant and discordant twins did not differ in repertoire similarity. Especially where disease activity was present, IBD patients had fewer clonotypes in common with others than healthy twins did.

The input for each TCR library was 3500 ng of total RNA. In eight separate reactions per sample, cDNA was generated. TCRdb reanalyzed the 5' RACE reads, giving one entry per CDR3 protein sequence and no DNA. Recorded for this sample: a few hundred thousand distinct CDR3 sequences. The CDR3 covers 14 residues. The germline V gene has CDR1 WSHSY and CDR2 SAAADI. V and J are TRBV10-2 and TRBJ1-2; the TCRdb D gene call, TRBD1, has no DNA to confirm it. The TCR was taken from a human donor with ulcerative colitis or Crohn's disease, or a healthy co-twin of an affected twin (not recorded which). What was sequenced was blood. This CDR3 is CASSEGDSLYGYTF.